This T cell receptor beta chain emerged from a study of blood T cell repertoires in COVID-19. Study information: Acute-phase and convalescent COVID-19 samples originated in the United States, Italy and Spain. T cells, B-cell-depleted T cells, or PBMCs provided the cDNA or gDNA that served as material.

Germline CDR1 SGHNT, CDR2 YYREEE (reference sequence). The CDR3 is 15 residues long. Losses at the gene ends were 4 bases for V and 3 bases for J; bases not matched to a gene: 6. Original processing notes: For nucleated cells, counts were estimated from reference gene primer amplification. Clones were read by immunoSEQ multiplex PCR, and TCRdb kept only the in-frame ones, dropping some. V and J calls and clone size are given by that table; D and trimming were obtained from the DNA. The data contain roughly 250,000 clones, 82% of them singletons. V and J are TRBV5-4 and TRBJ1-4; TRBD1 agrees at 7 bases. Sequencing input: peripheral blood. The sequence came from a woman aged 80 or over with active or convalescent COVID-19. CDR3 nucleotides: TGTGCCAGCAGCGACCCGACAGGGTCTAATGAAAAACTGTTTTTT. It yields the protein CASSDPTGSNEKLFF.